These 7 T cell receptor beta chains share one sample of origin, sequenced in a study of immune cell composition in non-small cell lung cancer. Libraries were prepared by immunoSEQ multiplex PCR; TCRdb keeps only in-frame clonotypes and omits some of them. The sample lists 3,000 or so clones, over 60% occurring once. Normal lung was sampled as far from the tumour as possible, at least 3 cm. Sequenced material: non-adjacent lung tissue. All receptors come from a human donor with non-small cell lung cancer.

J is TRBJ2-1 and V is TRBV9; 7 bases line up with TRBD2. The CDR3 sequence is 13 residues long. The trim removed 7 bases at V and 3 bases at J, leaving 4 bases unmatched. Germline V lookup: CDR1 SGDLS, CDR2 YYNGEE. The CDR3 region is CASSRDYYNEQFF. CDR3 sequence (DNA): TGTGCCAGCTCCCGGGACTACTACAATGAGCAGTTCTTC.

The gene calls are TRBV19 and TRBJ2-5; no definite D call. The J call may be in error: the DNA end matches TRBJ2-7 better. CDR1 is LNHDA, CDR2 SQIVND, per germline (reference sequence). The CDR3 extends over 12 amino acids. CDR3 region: CASSTVAGEQYF. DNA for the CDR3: TGTGCCAGTAGTACGGTCGCCGGCGAGCAGTACTTC.

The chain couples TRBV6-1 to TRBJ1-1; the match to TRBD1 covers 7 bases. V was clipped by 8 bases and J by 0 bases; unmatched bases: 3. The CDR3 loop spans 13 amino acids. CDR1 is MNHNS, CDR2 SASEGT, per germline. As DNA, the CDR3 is TGTGCCAGCGGGGACAGCGTGAACACTGAAGCTTTCTTT. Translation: CASGDSVNTEAFF.

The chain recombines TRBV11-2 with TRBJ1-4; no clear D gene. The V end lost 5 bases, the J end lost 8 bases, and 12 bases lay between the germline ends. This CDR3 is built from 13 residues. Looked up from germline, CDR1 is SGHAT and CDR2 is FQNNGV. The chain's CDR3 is CASSTHSGEKLFF. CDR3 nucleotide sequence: TGTGCCAGCAGCACACACAGTGGCGAAAAACTGTTTTTT.

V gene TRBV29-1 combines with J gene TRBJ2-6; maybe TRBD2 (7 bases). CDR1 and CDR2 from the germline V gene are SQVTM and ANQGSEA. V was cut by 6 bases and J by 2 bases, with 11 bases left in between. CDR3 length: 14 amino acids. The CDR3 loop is CSVGEGAGANVLTF. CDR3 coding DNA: TGCAGCGTCGGGGAGGGGGCTGGGGCCAACGTCCTGACTTTC.

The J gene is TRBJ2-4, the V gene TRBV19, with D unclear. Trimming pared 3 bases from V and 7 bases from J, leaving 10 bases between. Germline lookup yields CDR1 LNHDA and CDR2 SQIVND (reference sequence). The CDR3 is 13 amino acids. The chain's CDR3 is CASSIFQGNIQYF. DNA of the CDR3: TGTGCCAGTAGTATCTTTCAAGGGAACATTCAGTACTTC.

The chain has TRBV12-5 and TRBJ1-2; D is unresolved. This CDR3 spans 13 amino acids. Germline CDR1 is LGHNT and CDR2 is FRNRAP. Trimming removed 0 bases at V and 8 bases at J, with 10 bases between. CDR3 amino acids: CASGLVLGFGYTF. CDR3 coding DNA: TGTGCTAGTGGTTTGGTATTAGGGTTCGGCTACACCTTC.